The sequence of this TCR beta chain was determined in a study of T-cell reconstitution after alpha-beta-depleted transplantation in children. This clonotype has just a few counts. The CDR3 has 11 amino acids. Germline CDR1 is SNHLY and CDR2 is FYNNEI. The ends were cut back, 1 base at V and 11 bases at J, with 8 bases in the middle. The TCRbeta library was prepared with unique molecular identifiers. In TCRdb, the PCR reads were re-called with MiXCR into one record per CDR3 protein. The sample gives about 600,000 distinct CDR3 sequences, about 10% of which show up once; less than 4.5% is in the top ten.

The sample consisted of PBMCs from the stem cell graft donor, taken from the stem cell graft. The source of this sequence is a human donor who donated a stem cell graft to a child with acute myeloid leukemia. The V and J genes are TRBV2 and TRBJ2-5; possibly TRBD2 for D (6 bases). The CDR3 DNA is TGTGCCAGCAGTGAAGTGGGAGGACAGTACTTC. Residues: CASSEVGGQYF. Full variable domain (outside the CDR3, taken from reference TRBV2 and TRBJ2-5): EPEVTQTPSHQVTQMGQEVILRCVPISNHLYFYWYRQILGQKVEFLVSFYNNEISEKSEIFDDQFSVERPDGSNFTLKIRSTKLEDSAMYFCASSEVGGQYFGPGTRLLVL.